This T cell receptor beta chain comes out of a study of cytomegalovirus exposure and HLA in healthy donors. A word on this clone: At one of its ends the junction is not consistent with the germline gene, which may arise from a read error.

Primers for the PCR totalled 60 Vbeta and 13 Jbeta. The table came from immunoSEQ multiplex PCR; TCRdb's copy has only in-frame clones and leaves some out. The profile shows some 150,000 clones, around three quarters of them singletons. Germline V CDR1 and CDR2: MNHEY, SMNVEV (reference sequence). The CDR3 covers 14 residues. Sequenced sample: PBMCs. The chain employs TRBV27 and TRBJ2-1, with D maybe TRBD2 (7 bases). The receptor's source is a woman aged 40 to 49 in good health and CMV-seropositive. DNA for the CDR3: TGTACCAGCAATCGGGGGGCCGTGGGGAATGAGCAGTTCTTC. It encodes CTSNRGAVGNEQFF.